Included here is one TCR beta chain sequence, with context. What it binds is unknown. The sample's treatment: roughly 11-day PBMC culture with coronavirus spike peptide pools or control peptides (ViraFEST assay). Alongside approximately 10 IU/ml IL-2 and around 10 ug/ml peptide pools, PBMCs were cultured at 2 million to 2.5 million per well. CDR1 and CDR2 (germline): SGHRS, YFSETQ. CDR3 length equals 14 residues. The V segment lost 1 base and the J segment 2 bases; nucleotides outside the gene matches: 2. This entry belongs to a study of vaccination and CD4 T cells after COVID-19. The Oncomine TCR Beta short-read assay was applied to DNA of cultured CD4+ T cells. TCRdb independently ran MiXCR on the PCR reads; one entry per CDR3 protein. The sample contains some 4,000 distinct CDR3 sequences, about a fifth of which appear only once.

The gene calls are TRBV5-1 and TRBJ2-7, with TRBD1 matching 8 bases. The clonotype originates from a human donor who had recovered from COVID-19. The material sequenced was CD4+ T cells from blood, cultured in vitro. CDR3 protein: CASSLTGGTYEQYF. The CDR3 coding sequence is TGCGCCAGCAGCTTGACAGGGGGAACCTACGAGCAGTACTTC.